What follows are 5 T cell receptor beta chains derived from one specimen sequenced in a study of a mutant IDH1 vaccine in newly diagnosed glioma. No cognate antigen is known for these TCRs. Time point specified: week 35, safety follow-up. Every single dose of the vaccine, 300 ug of mutant IDH1 20-mer peptide, came with topical imiquimod. Profiled with immunoSEQ multiplex PCR; TCRdb holds only in-frame clones, not every one. Of tens of thousands of clones listed, less than 80% are singletons. The sample in question was PBMCs, obtained from a glioma patient whose treatment included an IDH1 peptide vaccine. Receptor source: a middle-aged man with glioma.

This clone was detected once. The CDR3 here is CASSWDRSFYNSPLHF. DNA for the CDR3: TGTGCCAGCAGTTGGGACAGGAGTTTTTATAATTCACCCCTCCACTTT. The chain uses TRBV6-5 and TRBJ1-6, with 8 bases matching TRBD1. The CDR3 runs to 16 residues. CDR1 MNHEY and CDR2 SVGAGI come from the germline V gene. After removal of 4 bases from V and 4 bases from J, the junction contained 6 bases not matched to a gene.

CDR3 region: CASSIGPQTATNEKLFF. The CDR3 DNA reads TGTGCCAGTAGTATAGGTCCCCAGACAGCAACTAATGAAAAACTGTTTTTT. The chain employs TRBV19 and TRBJ1-4; perhaps TRBD1 as D (5 bases). Trimming pared 1 base from V and 0 bases from J, leaving 12 bases between. Germline CDR1 LNHDA, CDR2 SQIVND (reference sequence). The CDR3 contains 17 residues.

In this sample, this clone turned up once. The rearrangement uses TRBV11-2 and TRBJ1-2; possible D gene TRBD1, 5 bases. The V end was cut by 5 bases, the J end by 4 bases, with 14 bases between. Germline loops: CDR1 SGHAT, CDR2 FQNNGV. The CDR3 runs to 14 residues. The CDR3 DNA is TGTGCCAGCAGCCTCAATAGACAGAGCTATGGCTACACCTTC. Translation gives CASSLNRQSYGYTF.

This chain uses TRBV5-5 with TRBJ2-2; D gene uncertain. Trimming removed 6 bases at V and 1 base at J, with 13 bases between. The CDR3 covers 15 residues. The germline V gene has CDR1 SGHKS and CDR2 YYEKEE (reference sequence). CDR3 amino acids: CASMTKVGNTGELFF. The DNA for the CDR3 is TGTGCCAGCATGACCAAGGTGGGGAACACCGGGGAGCTGTTTTTT.

This clone has only a few counts. The rearrangement uses TRBV29-1 and TRBJ1-1; 8 bases fit TRBD1. This CDR3 has 13 amino acids. Losses at the gene ends were 7 bases for V and 2 bases for J; bases not matched to a gene: 6. The germline CDR1 and CDR2 sequences are SQVTM and ANQGSEA. The CDR3 DNA reads as TGCAGCGCAAGCGACAGGGGTAACACTGAAGCTTTCTTT. Amino acid sequence: CSASDRGNTEAFF.